Following are 19 T cell receptor beta chains from one sample sequenced in a study of blood T cell repertoires in COVID-19. The repertoire was sequenced with immunoSEQ multiplex PCR; TCRdb's copy has only in-frame clones and lacks some. The profile shows around 200,000 clones, over 60% of them singletons. The sequenced sample consisted of peripheral blood. Receptor source: a woman in her seventies with acute or convalescent COVID-19.

This chain connects TRBV3-1 (or the pseudogene TRBV3-2) to TRBJ2-7; tentatively, D is TRBD2 (7 bases). The CDR3 is made up of 15 amino acids. The germline CDR1 and CDR2 sequences are LGHDT and YNNKEL (reference sequence). The V gene lost 4 bases and the J gene lost 2 bases, with 15 bases spanning the gap. The CDR3 sequence: CASSPRGGGTYEQYF. The CDR3 region has the DNA TGTGCCAGCAGCCCCCGAGGCGGGGGCACCTACGAGCAGTACTTC.

This clone was counted between two and nine times. The chain combines TRBV5-1 with TRBJ1-2; no reliable D call. Germline lookup yields CDR1 SGHRS and CDR2 YFSETQ. The CDR3 covers 14 residues. V shed 0 bases and J shed 8 bases, with 14 bases lying between them. The CDR3 nucleotides read TGCGCCAGCAGCTTGGCAGCTCCGGCGGGGGGCTACACCTTC. This translates into CASSLAAPAGGYTF.

This chain connects TRBV6-5 to TRBJ2-7; 7 nucleotides match TRBD1. The germline CDR1 and CDR2 sequences are MNHEY and SVGAGI. Germline trimming cut 6 bases from V and 6 bases from J; bases unmatched to any gene: 14. This CDR3 has 15 amino acids. This chain's CDR3 is CASRTPGQLGSEQYF. Written as DNA, the CDR3 is TGTGCCAGCAGGACTCCGGGACAGCTGGGGTCCGAGCAGTACTTC.

Comments on this clone: Since a much larger clone is just one base distant, this may be a read error. Additional DNA sequences in this sample encode the identical CDR3. The genes are TRBV9 and TRBJ1-2, with D tentatively TRBD1 (5 bases). Germline V gene sequence: CDR1 SGDLS, CDR2 YYNGEE. CDR3 length equals 11 residues. This CDR3 reads CASSAGGGYTF. The CDR3 DNA follows: TGCGCCAGCAGTGCCGGGGGGGGCTACACCTTC.

The chain has TRBV21-1 and TRBJ2-3; TRBD1 is the table's D call, not checked against the DNA. TRBV21-1 is a pseudogene. The length of the CDR3 is 16 residues. This CDR3 reads CASSAPQGTLGDTQYF. CDR3 sequence (DNA): TGTGCCAGCAGCGCACCACAGGGGACCCTCGGGGATACGCAGTATTTT.

The chain carries TRBV5-1 and TRBJ2-3, with 11 nucleotides matching TRBD2. Germline V gene data show CDR1 as SGHRS and CDR2 as YFSETQ. The junction had 9 bases not matched to a gene; V was cut back by 1 base and J by 2 bases. This CDR3 has 18 residues. CDR3 region: CASSLPGTSGAATDTQYF. For the CDR3, the DNA is TGCGCCAGCAGCTTGCCCGGGACTAGCGGAGCGGCCACAGATACGCAGTATTTT.

This chain joins TRBV11-2 and TRBJ2-3; maybe TRBD1 (7 bases). The CDR3 is 16 amino acids. V gave up 5 bases and J gave up 2 bases, with 17 bases separating them. Germline V gene data show CDR1 as SGHAT and CDR2 as FQNNGV. CDR3 loop: CASSRLQGTFTDTQYF. Here the CDR3 DNA reads TGTGCCAGCAGCCGTCTACAGGGGACTTTCACAGATACGCAGTATTTT.

This clone occurred a few times. The V gene is TRBV27, the J gene TRBJ2-3, with a possible D match to TRBD2 (6 bases). CDR1 MNHEY and CDR2 SMNVEV come from the germline V gene (reference sequence). This CDR3 has 15 amino acids. V lost 6 bases to trimming and J lost 0 bases, with 13 bases between them. The CDR3 nucleotides are TGTGCCAGCAGCCTGAGCGGGTTTAGCACAGATACGCAGTATTTT. It is translated as CASSLSGFSTDTQYF.

The genes are TRBV28 and TRBJ2-5; 8 nucleotides match TRBD2. CDR3 length: 17 residues. Losses at the gene ends were 4 bases for V and 3 bases for J; bases not matched to a gene: 13. Germline CDR1 reads MDHEN; CDR2 reads SYDVKM. The DNA of the CDR3 is TGTGCCAGCAGTTATGTTCTAGCGGGCCATCTGGAAGAGACCCAGTACTTC. Its protein is CASSYVLAGHLEETQYF.

This clone was observed once. The V and J genes are TRBV7-9 and TRBJ1-5; D is possibly TRBD1 (6 bases). Germline CDR1 and CDR2: SEHNR and FQNEAQ (reference sequence). The ends were cut back, 5 bases at V and 6 bases at J, with 14 bases in the middle. The CDR3 covers 14 residues. The chain's CDR3 is CASSPDSGPQPQHF. CDR3 DNA: TGTGCCAGCAGCCCGGACAGTGGTCCTCAGCCCCAGCATTTT.

The CDR3 loop is CASVPGQGADEQFF. The CDR3 coding sequence is TGTGCTAGTGTCCCGGGACAGGGGGCCGATGAGCAGTTCTTC. The chain is built from TRBV12-5 and TRBJ2-1; the match to TRBD1 covers 12 bases. The CDR3 is made up of 14 amino acids. Per germline, CDR1 LGHNT and CDR2 FRNRAP. Trimming at V came to 7 bases and at J to 8 bases, leaving 6 bases not matched to a gene.

Only a few counts were recorded for this clone. This chain links TRBV6-5 with TRBJ2-1, with D possibly matching TRBD1 (6 bases). Looked up from germline, CDR1 is MNHEY and CDR2 is SVGAGI. Trimming shortened V by 6 bases and J by 7 bases, and 16 bases separated the two germline ends. The CDR3 spans 14 residues. CDR3 sequence reads: CASSKQGRWNEQFF. The CDR3 DNA sequence: TGTGCCAGCAGCAAACAGGGTCGATGGAATGAGCAGTTCTTC.

In DNA form, the CDR3 reads TGTGCCAGCAGCCCAGGGAACTATGGCTACACCTTC. Translating gives CASSPGNYGYTF. This chain uses TRBV3-1 (or the pseudogene TRBV3-2) with TRBJ1-2, with D possibly matching TRBD1 (5 bases). The germline V and J ends were trimmed by 4 bases and 2 bases, with 5 bases remaining between them. The CDR3 covers 12 residues. Germline V gene lookup returns CDR1 LGHDT and CDR2 YNNKEL (reference sequence).

This chain links TRBV18 with TRBJ1-4; no reliable D call. Trimming took 2 bases from V and 3 from J, leaving 10 bases between them. Germline V gene data show CDR1 as KGHSH and CDR2 as LQKENI. This CDR3 has 15 residues. CDR3 coding DNA: TGTGCCAGCTCACCAAGCCCGGGATCTAATGAAAAACTGTTTTTT. Amino acids: CASSPSPGSNEKLFF.

The chain carries TRBV11-2 and TRBJ2-5; 7 nucleotides line up with TRBD2. Germline CDR1 is SGHAT and CDR2 is FQNNGV. The CDR3 has 17 amino acids. Trimming at V came to 1 base and at J to 4 bases, leaving 12 bases not matched to a gene. For the CDR3, the DNA is TGTGCCAGCAGCTTAGCCCCTCTTTGGACTAGTCGAGAGACCCAGTACTTC. Translated, it gives CASSLAPLWTSRETQYF.

V and J are TRBV6-5 and TRBJ2-7; tentatively, D is TRBD1 (6 bases). The CDR3 length is 15 residues. Looked up from germline, CDR1 is MNHEY and CDR2 is SVGAGI. Trimming removed 4 bases at V and 3 bases at J, with 16 bases between. In nucleotides, the CDR3 is TGTGCCAGCAGTTCCCGGGACATACTACACTACGAGCAGTACTTC. The encoded protein is CASSSRDILHYEQYF.

The J gene is TRBJ2-7, the V gene TRBV5-5, with D possibly TRBD2 on 5 matching bases. The germline V and J ends were trimmed by 0 bases and 1 base, with 11 bases remaining between them. This CDR3 region has 15 residues. Germline lookup yields CDR1 SGHKS and CDR2 YYEKEE (reference sequence). The CDR3, as DNA: TGTGCCAGCAGCTTGGAGCCCGGACTTTCCTACGAGCAGTACTTC. Amino acid sequence: CASSLEPGLSYEQYF.

The chain employs TRBV28 and TRBJ1-5; 7 bases map to TRBD1. CDR1 is MDHEN, CDR2 SYDVKM, per germline. After removal of 10 bases from V and 1 base from J, the junction contained 7 bases not matched to a gene. CDR3 length: 14 residues. The DNA of the CDR3 is TGTGCCACCAAGGGACAGCTAAGCAATCAGCCCCAGCATTTT. Amino acid sequence: CATKGQLSNQPQHF.

V is TRBV7-9 and J is TRBJ2-5, with a possible D match to TRBD1 (6 bases). CDR1 is SEHNR and CDR2 is FQNEAQ in the germline V gene (reference sequence). V gave up 5 bases and J gave up 0 bases, with 10 bases separating them. This CDR3 contains 14 residues. CDR3 protein: CASSPGTHQETQYF. As DNA, the CDR3 is TGTGCCAGCAGCCCCGGGACACACCAAGAGACCCAGTACTTC.